These 28 T cell receptor beta chains were all obtained from the same sample, sequenced in a study of T cell repertoires in cytomegalovirus infection. TCRdb used MiXCR to reprocess the reads, holding one entry per CDR3 protein. The table has fewer than 950,000 distinct CDR3 sequences, 30% to 35% seen once. No antigens are known for them. The material was cultured CD8+ T cells from PBMCs, obtained from culture after CMV antigen stimulation. The receptor set was obtained from a human donor in good health (CMV status not recorded). Some clones in this sample may be carry-over from other donors' samples.

V usage is TRBV9 and J usage is TRBJ2-3; tentative D call: TRBD2 (5 bases). The CDR3 runs 16 residues. V was pared by 0 bases and J by 4 bases, with 15 bases between. Germline values: CDR1 SGDLS, CDR2 YYNGEE. DNA for the CDR3: TGTGCCAGCAGCGTAGACCGACACACGGGGTCAGATACGCAGTATTTT. Its translation: CASSVDRHTGSDTQYF.

The rearrangement joins TRBV27 to TRBJ1-6; D perhaps matches TRBD1 (5 bases). This CDR3 comprises 15 residues. Germline values: CDR1 MNHEY, CDR2 SMNVEV (reference sequence). V shed 6 bases and J shed 2 bases, with 11 bases lying between them. In nucleotides, the CDR3 is TGTGCCAGCAGCAGCTGGGGACCCTATAATTCACCCCTCCACTTT. Amino acid sequence: CASSSWGPYNSPLHF.

The V gene is TRBV27, the J gene TRBJ2-7; 7 positions agree with TRBD2. The CDR3 has 16 residues. Germline CDR1 MNHEY, CDR2 SMNVEV (reference sequence). Trimming cost V 2 bases and J 1 base; bases outside gene matches: 8. CDR3 region: CASSLLGGTGSYEQYF. In DNA, the CDR3 is TGTGCCAGCAGTTTACTGGGGGGGACGGGATCCTACGAGCAGTACTTC.

This clonotype was counted a few times. The V call is TRBV7-9, the J call TRBJ2-3; TRBD2 matches at 8 bases. The junction had 12 bases not matched to a gene; V was cut back by 0 bases and J by 4 bases. CDR1 and CDR2 from the germline V gene are SEHNR and FQNEAQ (reference sequence). This CDR3 region has 18 residues. CDR3 region: CASSLALLTGGPADTQYF. CDR3 bases: TGTGCCAGCAGCTTAGCGCTTTTAACGGGGGGGCCCGCAGATACGCAGTATTTT.

V is TRBV7-6 and J is TRBJ2-5; a possible D gene is TRBD1 (6 bases). Germline CDR1 is SGHVS and CDR2 is FNYEAQ. The CDR3 runs 14 residues. V gave up 1 base and J gave up 6 bases, with 12 bases separating them. CDR3 nucleotide sequence: TGTGCCAGCAGCTTAGTGCAGGGGATGCAGACCCAGTACTTC. Its translation is CASSLVQGMQTQYF. The variable domain in full, with the rest retrieved from reference TRBV7-6 and TRBJ2-5, is GAGVSQSPRYKVTKRGQDVALRCDPISGHVSLYWYRQALGQGPEFLTYFNYEAQQDKSGLPNDRFSAERPEGSISTLTIQRTEQRDSAMYRCASSLVQGMQTQYFGPGTRLLVL.

The chain employs TRBV7-2 and TRBJ1-3; tentative D call: TRBD1 (5 bases). CDR1 and CDR2 from the germline V gene are SGHTA and FQGNSA. This CDR3 is 16 amino acids long. Trimming left V 5 bases short and J 4 bases short, with 18 bases between. The CDR3 DNA reads as TGTGCCAGCAGCCTCCTACCTCCAGGGTCCGGAAACACCATATATTTT. Encoded protein: CASSLLPPGSGNTIYF.

This clonotype was found many times. One end of the junction varies from germline; a read error may be responsible. The gene calls are TRBV10-2 and TRBJ2-2, with 7 bases fitting TRBD2. Germline values: CDR1 WSHSY, CDR2 SAAADI. This CDR3 spans 16 amino acids. The CDR3 sequence is CASSEFGGGNPGELFF. The CDR3 DNA is TGCGCCAGCAGTGAATTCGGGGGAGGGAACCCCGGGGAGCTGTTTTTT.

This clonotype was seen a handful of times. The chain employs TRBV12-3 or TRBV12-4 and TRBJ2-5, with 8 bases identical to TRBD1. Trimming at V came to 5 bases and at J to 4 bases, leaving 9 bases not matched to a gene. The CDR3 sequence is 15 residues long. The CDR3 reads CASSLGQGKAETQYF. DNA of the CDR3: TGTGCCAGCAGTCTAGGACAGGGAAAGGCAGAGACCCAGTACTTC.

This clonotype was observed a few times. The chain uses TRBV7-6 and TRBJ1-1, with 7 bases aligning to TRBD1. This CDR3 has 16 residues. The V gene's germline CDR1 is SGHVS and CDR2 FNYEAQ. Unmatched junction bases numbered 5, after V lost 1 base and J lost 0 bases. The CDR3 nucleotides are TGTGCCAGCAGCTTAGGTACAGGGGAGATGAACACTGAAGCTTTCTTT. As protein: CASSLGTGEMNTEAFF.

This clonotype was seen a handful of times. The V call is TRBV12-3 or TRBV12-4, the J call TRBJ1-1; no clear D. Deletions cut 2 bases from V and 7 bases from J, with 17 bases between. This CDR3 spans 15 amino acids. In DNA, the CDR3 is TGTGCCAGCAGTTTACAAGGCCGAGTGGAAGGTGAAGCTTTCTTT. This sequence encodes CASSLQGRVEGEAFF.

This chain links TRBV5-1 with TRBJ1-1, with 8 bases that match TRBD1. Germline lookup yields CDR1 SGHRS and CDR2 YFSETQ. Trimming removed 4 bases from V and 5 bases from J; junction bases left unmatched: 16. The length of the CDR3 is 17 residues. CDR3 sequence: CASSVYRDRPLGTEAFF. The DNA of the CDR3 is TGCGCCAGCAGCGTATACCGGGACAGGCCCCTGGGGACTGAAGCTTTCTTT. Using reference TRBV5-1 and TRBJ1-1 for the parts outside the CDR3, the full variable domain is KAGVTQTPRYLIKTRGQQVTLSCSPISGHRSVSWYQQTPGQGLQFLFEYFSETQRNKGNFPGRFSGRQFSNSRSEMNVSTLELGDSALYLCASSVYRDRPLGTEAFFGQGTRLTVV.

This clonotype showed up just a few times. The chain joins TRBV4-1 to TRBJ2-2; D gene unclear. Germline V gene lookup returns CDR1 MGHRA and CDR2 YSYEKL. CDR3 size: 15 residues. V lost 4 bases and J 3 bases, leaving 12 bases between the germline ends. CDR3 coding DNA: TGCGCCAGCAGCCGAGATTCGAAATACACCGGGGAGCTGTTTTTT. This sequence encodes CASSRDSKYTGELFF.

The chain is built from TRBV29-1 and TRBJ2-1; D is perhaps TRBD1 or TRBD2 (5 bases each). V was trimmed by 4 bases and J by 2 bases, leaving 15 bases between them. The CDR3 totals 15 residues. Germline V gene data show CDR1 as SQVTM and CDR2 as ANQGSEA. The CDR3 DNA follows: TGCAGCGTTGGGGGTCGGGGCGAGACCTACAATGAGCAGTTCTTC. Residues: CSVGGRGETYNEQFF.

The chain employs TRBV4-2 and TRBJ2-1; D possibly corresponds to TRBD2 (6 bases). CDR3 length: 17 residues. The V end was cut by 4 bases, the J end by 5 bases, with 21 bases between. The germline gives CDR1 LGHNA, CDR2 YNFKEQ. CDR3 amino acids: CASSPLVGGVSDNEQFF. Written as DNA, the CDR3 is TGTGCCAGCAGCCCTTTAGTGGGGGGTGTGAGTGACAATGAGCAGTTCTTC.

The rearrangement links TRBV7-9 to TRBJ1-2; 9 bases are a match to TRBD1. The CDR3 extends over 15 amino acids. Trimming cost V 5 bases and J 7 bases; bases outside gene matches: 11. Looked up from germline, CDR1 is SEHNR and CDR2 is FQNEAQ (reference sequence). CDR3 nucleotide sequence: TGTGCCAGCAGCAAACGAACAGGGGGCCCGGTTGGCTACACCTTC. It codes for CASSKRTGGPVGYTF.

V usage is TRBV2 and J usage is TRBJ1-2; TRBD1 agrees at 8 bases. CDR3 length: 16 residues. Looked up from germline, CDR1 is SNHLY and CDR2 is FYNNEI. Losses at the gene ends were 4 bases for V and 4 bases for J; bases not matched to a gene: 11. For the CDR3, the DNA is TGTGCCAGCAGTGGAGACCTCAGGGGGCCTATCTATGGCTACACCTTC. This encodes CASSGDLRGPIYGYTF. Filled out from reference TRBV2 and TRBJ1-2, the complete variable domain reads EPEVTQTPSHQVTQMGQEVILRCVPISNHLYFYWYRQILGQKVEFLVSFYNNEISEKSEIFDDQFSVERPDGSNFTLKIRSTKLEDSAMYFCASSGDLRGPIYGYTFGSGTRLTVV.

This chain links TRBV5-6 with TRBJ2-2; 13 bases map to TRBD2. There are 16 residues in the CDR3. Germline V gene lookup returns CDR1 SGHDT and CDR2 YYEEEE. The trim removed 4 bases at V and 4 bases at J, leaving 4 bases unmatched. The CDR3 here is CASSEGLAGFTGELFF. CDR3 coding DNA: TGTGCCAGCAGCGAGGGACTAGCGGGATTCACCGGGGAGCTGTTTTTT.

CDR3 sequence reads: CASSLRTLGYTF. The DNA of the CDR3 is TGTGCCAGCAGCTTGCGGACCCTTGGCTACACCTTC. V usage is TRBV7-6 and J usage is TRBJ1-2; D gene unclear. The V end was cut by 3 bases, the J end by 7 bases, with 9 bases between. The length of the CDR3 is 12 residues. Germline V CDR1 and CDR2: SGHVS, FNYEAQ.

The chain recombines TRBV20-1 with TRBJ1-6, with D unresolved. Deletions cut 1 base from V and 14 bases from J, with 15 bases between. The CDR3 is 13 residues long. Germline lookup yields CDR1 DFQATT and CDR2 SNEGSKA (reference sequence). The CDR3 here is CSARVGRFETLHF. In DNA form, the CDR3 reads TGCAGTGCTAGAGTAGGCAGGTTCGAAACCCTCCACTTT.

V gene TRBV6-1 combines with J gene TRBJ1-3, with D possibly matching TRBD1 (5 bases). The V and J ends lost 5 bases and 0 bases respectively, with 17 bases between them. The CDR3 runs to 17 residues. Germline V lookup: CDR1 MNHNS, CDR2 SASEGT. This CDR3 is CASSFNPDRSSGNTIYF. The CDR3 DNA sequence: TGTGCCAGCAGTTTCAACCCCGACAGATCCTCTGGAAACACCATATATTTT.

This clonotype was observed a few times. The rearrangement joins TRBV10-3 to TRBJ1-1; 11 nucleotides match TRBD1. V lost 7 bases and J lost 3; bases outside the gene matches: 16. The CDR3 consists of 18 residues. Per germline, CDR1 ENHRY and CDR2 SYGVKD. CDR3 DNA: TGTGCCATCACTAAAGCTATCCCGGGACAGGGGGGGGACACTGAAGCTTTCTTT. Translated, it gives CAITKAIPGQGGDTEAFF.

As to this clonotype: A much larger clone lies a single base off, so this may be a read error. The CDR3 sequence: CASGYSKGSPRISGNTIYF. CDR3 nucleotide sequence: TGTGCCAGCGGTTACTCGAAGGGCAGTCCCAGAATCTCTGGAAACACCATATATTTT. This chain connects TRBV6-5 to TRBJ1-3, with D uncertain. This CDR3 comprises 19 residues. Germline CDR1 MNHEY, CDR2 SVGAGI.

As to this clonotype: A much bigger clone sits one base away, suggesting this may be a read error. This chain uses TRBV12-3 or TRBV12-4 with TRBJ2-1; 9 bases are shared with TRBD2. The CDR3 spans 13 residues. Losses at the gene ends were 6 bases for V and 9 bases for J; bases not matched to a gene: 6. The CDR3 protein is CASSPGLASEQFF. CDR3 nucleotides: TGTGCCAGCAGCCCGGGACTAGCTAGTGAGCAGTTCTTC.

This clonotype was detected a few times. This chain joins TRBV7-9 and TRBJ2-5; D not certain. Trimming removed 2 bases from V and 2 bases from J, with 3 bases in between. The CDR3 is made up of 12 amino acids. Germline V CDR1 and CDR2: SEHNR, FQNEAQ (reference sequence). The CDR3 coding sequence is TGTGCCAGCAGCTTATGGCAAGAGACCCAGTACTTC. Translated: CASSLWQETQYF.

The chain joins TRBV7-6 to TRBJ2-3, with 7 nucleotides matching TRBD2. V gave up 2 bases and J gave up 4 bases; unmatched junction bases: 3. CDR1 is SGHVS and CDR2 is FNYEAQ in the germline V gene. The CDR3 consists of 14 residues. The CDR3 bases are TGTGCCAGCAGCTTAATTCGGGGGGCAGATACGCAGTATTTT. Encoded protein: CASSLIRGADTQYF.

This clonotype was recorded at least ten times. This chain uses TRBV12-3 or TRBV12-4 with TRBJ2-2; 7 bases map to TRBD1. The junction had 8 bases not matched to a gene; V was cut back by 6 bases and J by 4 bases. The CDR3 loop spans 15 amino acids. CDR3 in amino acids: CASSTTGMVTGELFF. For the CDR3, the DNA is TGTGCCAGCAGCACGACAGGGATGGTCACCGGGGAGCTGTTTTTT.

V is TRBV23-1 and J is TRBJ2-3; 8 bases line up with TRBD1. TRBV23-1 is classed as an ORF, of uncertain function. The trim removed 3 bases at V and 4 bases at J, leaving 15 bases unmatched. This CDR3 has 18 residues. DNA for the CDR3: TGCGCCAGCAGTCAGTATCGGGACAGGCGTCCGACGGCAGATACGCAGTATTTT. Residues: CASSQYRDRRPTADTQYF.

The chain combines TRBV4-1 with TRBJ2-1; the match to TRBD1 covers 10 bases. This CDR3 has 17 residues. Germline CDR1 MGHRA, CDR2 YSYEKL. J gave up 4 bases and V 2 bases, and 8 bases lay outside the gene matches. The CDR3 protein is CASSQLGGTGDYNEQFF. CDR3 nucleotide sequence: TGCGCCAGCAGCCAACTGGGCGGGACAGGGGATTACAATGAGCAGTTCTTC.